This T cell receptor beta chain was recovered during a study of CD8 T cells in Susac syndrome. V was clipped by 5 bases and J by 1 base, with 17 bases between them. Germline CDR1 is MNHNS and CDR2 is SASEGT. The CDR3 has 16 residues. Random hexamers were used to reverse transcribe the RNA input (about 0.5 to 1 ug). Via MiXCR, TCRdb re-called the immunoSEQ multiplex PCR reads, giving one row per CDR3 protein. The sample consists of about 52,000 distinct CDR3 sequences, around 93% of them appearing once. The source is a human donor with multiple sclerosis. The genes are TRBV6-1 and TRBJ1-1; D may be TRBD1 (5 bases). Sequenced sample: CD8+ T cells from PBMCs. The CDR3 DNA reads as TGTGCCAGCAGTCCCTCATCGGGGGACGGGAACACTGAAGCTTTCTTT. As protein: CASSPSSGDGNTEAFF.